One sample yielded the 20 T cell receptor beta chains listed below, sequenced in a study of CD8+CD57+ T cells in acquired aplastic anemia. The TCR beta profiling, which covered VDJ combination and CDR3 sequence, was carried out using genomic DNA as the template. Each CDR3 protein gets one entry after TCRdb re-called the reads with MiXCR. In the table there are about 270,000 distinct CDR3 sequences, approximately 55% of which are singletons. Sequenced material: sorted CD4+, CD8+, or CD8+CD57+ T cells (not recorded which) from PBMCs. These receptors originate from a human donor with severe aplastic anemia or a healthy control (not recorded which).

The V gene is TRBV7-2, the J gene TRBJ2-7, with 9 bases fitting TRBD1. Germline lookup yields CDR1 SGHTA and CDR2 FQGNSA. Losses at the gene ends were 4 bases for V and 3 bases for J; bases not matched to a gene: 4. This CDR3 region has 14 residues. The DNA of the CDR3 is TGTGCCAGCAGCTGGACAGGGGAATACTACGAGCAGTACTTC. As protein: CASSWTGEYYEQYF.

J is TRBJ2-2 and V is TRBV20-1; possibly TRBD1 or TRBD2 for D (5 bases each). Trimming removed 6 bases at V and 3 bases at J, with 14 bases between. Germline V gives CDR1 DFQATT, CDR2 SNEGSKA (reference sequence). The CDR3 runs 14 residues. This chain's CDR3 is CSATGPWDTGELFF. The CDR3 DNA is TGCAGTGCCACGGGACCCTGGGACACCGGGGAGCTGTTTTTT.

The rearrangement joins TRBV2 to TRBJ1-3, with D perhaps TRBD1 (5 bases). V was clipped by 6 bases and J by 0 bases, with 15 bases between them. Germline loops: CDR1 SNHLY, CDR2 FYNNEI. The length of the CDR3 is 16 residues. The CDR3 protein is CASSQPGRFSGNTIYF. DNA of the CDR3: TGTGCCAGCAGCCAGCCGGGACGGTTCTCTGGAAACACCATATATTTT.

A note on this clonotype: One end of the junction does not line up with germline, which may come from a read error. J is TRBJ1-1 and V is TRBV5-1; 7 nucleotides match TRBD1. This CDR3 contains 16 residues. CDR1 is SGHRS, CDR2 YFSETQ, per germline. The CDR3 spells CAGSRTGPEGDTEAFF. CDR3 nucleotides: TGCGCCGGCAGCCGGACAGGCCCGGAGGGGGACACTGAAGCTTTCTTT.

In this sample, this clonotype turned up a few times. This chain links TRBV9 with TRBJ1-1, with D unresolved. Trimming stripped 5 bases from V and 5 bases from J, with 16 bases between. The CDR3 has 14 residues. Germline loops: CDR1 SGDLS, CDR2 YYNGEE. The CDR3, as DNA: TGTGCCAGCAGGACCCTTGAAAAAGGGACTGAAGCTTTCTTT. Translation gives CASRTLEKGTEAFF.

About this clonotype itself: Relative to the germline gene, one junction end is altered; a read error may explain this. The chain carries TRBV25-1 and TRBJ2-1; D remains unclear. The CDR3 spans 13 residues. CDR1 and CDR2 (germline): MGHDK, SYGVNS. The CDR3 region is CASGEYSYDEQFF. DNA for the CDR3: TGTGCCAGCGGTGAATACTCGTACGATGAGCAGTTCTTC.

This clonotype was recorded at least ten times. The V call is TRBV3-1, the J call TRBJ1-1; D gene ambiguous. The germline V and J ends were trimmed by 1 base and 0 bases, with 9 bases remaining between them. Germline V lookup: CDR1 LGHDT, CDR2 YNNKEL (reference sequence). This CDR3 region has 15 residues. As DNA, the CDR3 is TGTGCCAGCAGCCAAGTACCAGAGATGAACACTGAAGCTTTCTTT. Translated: CASSQVPEMNTEAFF.

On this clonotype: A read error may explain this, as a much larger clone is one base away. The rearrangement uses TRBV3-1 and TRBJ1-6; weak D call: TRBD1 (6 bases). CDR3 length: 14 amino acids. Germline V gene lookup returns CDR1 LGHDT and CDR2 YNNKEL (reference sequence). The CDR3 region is CTSSQLRGDSPLHF. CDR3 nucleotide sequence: TGTACCAGCAGCCAATTAAGGGGGGATTCACCCCTCCACTTT.

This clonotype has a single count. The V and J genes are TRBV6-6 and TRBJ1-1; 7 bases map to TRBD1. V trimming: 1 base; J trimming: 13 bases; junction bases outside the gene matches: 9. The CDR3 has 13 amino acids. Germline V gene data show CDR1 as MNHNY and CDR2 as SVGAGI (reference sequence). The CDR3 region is CASSYLGQTSFFF. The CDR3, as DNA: TGTGCCAGCAGTTACTTGGGACAGACTTCTTTTTTCTTT.

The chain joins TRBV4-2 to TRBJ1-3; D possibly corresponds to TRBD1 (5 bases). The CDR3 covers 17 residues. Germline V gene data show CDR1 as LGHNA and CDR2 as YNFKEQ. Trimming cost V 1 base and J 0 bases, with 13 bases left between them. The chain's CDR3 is CASSQGGGGISGNTIYF. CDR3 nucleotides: TGTGCCAGCAGCCAAGGGGGGGGGGGGATCTCTGGAAACACCATATATTTT.

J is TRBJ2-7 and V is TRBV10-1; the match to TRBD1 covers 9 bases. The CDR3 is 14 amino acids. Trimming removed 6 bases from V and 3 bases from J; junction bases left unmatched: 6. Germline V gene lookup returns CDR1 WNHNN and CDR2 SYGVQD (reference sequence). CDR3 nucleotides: TGCGCCAGCAGGGGATGGGACAGGGTCTACGAGCAGTACTTC. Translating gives CASRGWDRVYEQYF.

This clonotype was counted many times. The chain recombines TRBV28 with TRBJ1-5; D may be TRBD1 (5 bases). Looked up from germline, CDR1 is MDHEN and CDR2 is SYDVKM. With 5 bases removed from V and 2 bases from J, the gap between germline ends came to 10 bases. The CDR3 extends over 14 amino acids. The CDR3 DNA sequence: TGTGCCAGCAGTCAGGGATCCGGCAATCAGCCCCAGCATTTT. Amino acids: CASSQGSGNQPQHF.

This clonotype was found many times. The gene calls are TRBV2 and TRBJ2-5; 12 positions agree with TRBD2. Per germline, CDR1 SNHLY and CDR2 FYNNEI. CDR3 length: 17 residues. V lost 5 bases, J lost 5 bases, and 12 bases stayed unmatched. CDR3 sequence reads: CASSRRTSGELGETQYF. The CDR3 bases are TGTGCCAGCAGTAGACGGACTAGCGGGGAACTTGGGGAGACCCAGTACTTC. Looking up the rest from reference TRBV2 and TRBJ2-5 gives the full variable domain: EPEVTQTPSHQVTQMGQEVILRCVPISNHLYFYWYRQILGQKVEFLVSFYNNEISEKSEIFDDQFSVERPDGSNFTLKIRSTKLEDSAMYFCASSRRTSGELGETQYFGPGTRLLVL.

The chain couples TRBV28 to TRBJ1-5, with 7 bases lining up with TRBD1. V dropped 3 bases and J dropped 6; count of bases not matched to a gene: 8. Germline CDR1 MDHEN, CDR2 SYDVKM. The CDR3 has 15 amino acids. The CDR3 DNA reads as TGTGCCAGCAGTTTGGGAGGGGGCGGGCGTCAGCCCCAGCATTTT. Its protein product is CASSLGGGGRQPQHF.

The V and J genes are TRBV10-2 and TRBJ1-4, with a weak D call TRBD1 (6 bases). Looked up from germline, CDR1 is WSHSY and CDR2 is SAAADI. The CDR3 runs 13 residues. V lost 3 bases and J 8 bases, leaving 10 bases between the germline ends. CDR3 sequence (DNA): TGCGCCAGCAGTGAACAGGGCGGGGAAAAACTGTTTTTT. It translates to CASSEQGGEKLFF.

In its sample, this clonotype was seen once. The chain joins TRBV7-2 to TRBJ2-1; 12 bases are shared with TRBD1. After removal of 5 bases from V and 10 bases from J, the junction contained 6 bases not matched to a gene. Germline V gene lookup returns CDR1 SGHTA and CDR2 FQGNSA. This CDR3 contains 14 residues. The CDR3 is CASSPGQGAGEQFF. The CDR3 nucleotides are TGTGCCAGCAGCCCGGGACAGGGGGCTGGGGAGCAGTTCTTC.

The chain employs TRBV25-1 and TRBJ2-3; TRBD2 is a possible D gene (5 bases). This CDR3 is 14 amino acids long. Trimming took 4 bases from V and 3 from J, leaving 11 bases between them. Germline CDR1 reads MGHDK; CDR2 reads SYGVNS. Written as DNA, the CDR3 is TGTGCCAGCAGTGGTCCGAGCGGTACAGATACGCAGTATTTT. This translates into CASSGPSGTDTQYF.

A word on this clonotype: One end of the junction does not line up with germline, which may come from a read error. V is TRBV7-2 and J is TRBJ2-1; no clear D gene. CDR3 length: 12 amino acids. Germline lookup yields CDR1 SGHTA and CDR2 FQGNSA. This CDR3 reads CANSTKAVGQFF. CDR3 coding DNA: TGTGCCAACAGCACAAAGGCGGTTGGGCAGTTCTTC. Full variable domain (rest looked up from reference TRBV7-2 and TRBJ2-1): GAGVSQSPSNKVTEKGKDVELRCDPISGHTALYWYRQSLGQGLEFLIYFQGNSAPDKSGLPSDRFSAERTGGSVSTLTIQRTQQEDSAVYLCANSTKAVGQFFGPGTRLTVL.

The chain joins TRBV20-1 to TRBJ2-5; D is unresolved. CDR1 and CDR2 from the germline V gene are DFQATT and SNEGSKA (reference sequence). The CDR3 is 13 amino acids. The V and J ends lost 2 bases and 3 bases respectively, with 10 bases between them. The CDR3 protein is CSARNSSKETQYF. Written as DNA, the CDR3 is TGCAGTGCTAGAAACAGCTCCAAAGAGACCCAGTACTTC.

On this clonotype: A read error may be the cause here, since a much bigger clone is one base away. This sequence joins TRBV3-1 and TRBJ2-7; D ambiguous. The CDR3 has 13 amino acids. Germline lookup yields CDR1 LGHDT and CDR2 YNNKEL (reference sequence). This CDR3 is CASSQRSSYERYF. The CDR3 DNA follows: TGTGCCAGCAGCCAGCGGAGCTCCTACGAGCGGTACTTC.